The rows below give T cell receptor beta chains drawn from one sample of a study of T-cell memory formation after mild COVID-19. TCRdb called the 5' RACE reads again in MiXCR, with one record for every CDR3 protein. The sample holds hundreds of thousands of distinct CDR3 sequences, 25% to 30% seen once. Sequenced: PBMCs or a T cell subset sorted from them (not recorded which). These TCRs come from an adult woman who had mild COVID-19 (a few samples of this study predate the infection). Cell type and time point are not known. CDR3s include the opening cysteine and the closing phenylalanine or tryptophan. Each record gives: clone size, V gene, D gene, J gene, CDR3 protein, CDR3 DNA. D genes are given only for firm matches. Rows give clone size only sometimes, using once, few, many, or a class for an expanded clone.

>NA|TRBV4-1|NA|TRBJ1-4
CASSRGTPNEKLFF
TGCGCCAGCAGCCGTGGGACCCCTAATGAAAAACTGTTTTTT
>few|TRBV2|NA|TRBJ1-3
CASRPPGAGNTIYF
TGTGCCAGCAGGCCCCCAGGGGCGGGAAACACCATATATTTT
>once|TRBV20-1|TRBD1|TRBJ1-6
CSARDRENFPNSPLHF
TGCAGTGCTAGGGACAGGGAGAATTTCCCCAATTCACCCCTCCACTTT
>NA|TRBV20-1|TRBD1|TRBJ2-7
CSARGQGGQSYEQYF
TGCAGTGCTAGGGGACAGGGGGGCCAATCGTACGAGCAGTACTTC
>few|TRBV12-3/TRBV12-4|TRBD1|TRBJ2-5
CASRRTGLQETQYF
TGTGCCAGCAGACGGACAGGGCTACAAGAGACCCAGTACTTC
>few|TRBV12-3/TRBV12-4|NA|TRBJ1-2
CASSFRGGGYTF
TGTGCCAGCAGTTTCAGGGGCGGTGGCTACACCTTC
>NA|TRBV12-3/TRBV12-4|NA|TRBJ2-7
CASSQGVRGDSTYEQYF
TGTGCCAGCAGCCAAGGGGTTAGGGGGGACTCCACCTACGAGCAGTACTTC
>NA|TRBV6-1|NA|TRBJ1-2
CASSLEQVEFNYGYTF
TGTGCCAGCAGTCTCGAACAGGTGGAATTCAACTATGGCTACACCTTC
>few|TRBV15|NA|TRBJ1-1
CATSRDGGVTEAFF
TGTGCCACCAGCAGAGATGGGGGTGTCACTGAAGCTTTCTTT
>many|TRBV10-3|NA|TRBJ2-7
CAISEGRDYEQYF
TGTGCCATCAGTGAGGGCAGGGACTACGAGCAGTACTTC
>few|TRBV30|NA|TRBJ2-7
CAWSVRGVGEQYF
TGTGCCTGGAGTGTAAGGGGGGTCGGCGAGCAGTACTTC
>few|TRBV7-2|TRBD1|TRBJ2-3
CASSRRGQGSGTQYF
TGTGCCAGCAGCCGCCGGGGACAGGGATCGGGTACGCAGTATTTT
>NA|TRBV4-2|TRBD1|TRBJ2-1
CASSPGGYEQFF
TGTGCCAGCAGTCCAGGGGGCTATGAGCAGTTCTTC
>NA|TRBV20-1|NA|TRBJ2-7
CSARGPLEQYF
TGCAGTGCTAGGGGACCCCTCGAGCAGTACTTC
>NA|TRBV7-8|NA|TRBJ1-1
CASSLDALVNTEAFF
TGTGCCAGCAGCTTAGATGCTCTAGTGAACACTGAAGCTTTCTTT
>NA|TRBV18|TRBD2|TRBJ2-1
CASSLAGTSTYHEQFF
TGTGCCAGCTCACTAGCCGGGACTAGTACTTACCATGAGCAGTTCTTC
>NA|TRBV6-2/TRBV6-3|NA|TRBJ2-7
CASRRSYEQYF
TGTGCCAGCAGGCGTTCCTACGAGCAGTACTTC
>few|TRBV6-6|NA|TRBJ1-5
CASSYSVSENQPQHF
TGTGCCAGCAGTTACTCGGTTTCGGAAAATCAGCCCCAGCATTTT
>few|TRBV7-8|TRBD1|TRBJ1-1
CASSLAQNRGQALNTEAFF
TGTGCCAGCAGCTTAGCTCAGAATAGGGGGCAGGCACTGAACACTGAAGCTTTCTTT